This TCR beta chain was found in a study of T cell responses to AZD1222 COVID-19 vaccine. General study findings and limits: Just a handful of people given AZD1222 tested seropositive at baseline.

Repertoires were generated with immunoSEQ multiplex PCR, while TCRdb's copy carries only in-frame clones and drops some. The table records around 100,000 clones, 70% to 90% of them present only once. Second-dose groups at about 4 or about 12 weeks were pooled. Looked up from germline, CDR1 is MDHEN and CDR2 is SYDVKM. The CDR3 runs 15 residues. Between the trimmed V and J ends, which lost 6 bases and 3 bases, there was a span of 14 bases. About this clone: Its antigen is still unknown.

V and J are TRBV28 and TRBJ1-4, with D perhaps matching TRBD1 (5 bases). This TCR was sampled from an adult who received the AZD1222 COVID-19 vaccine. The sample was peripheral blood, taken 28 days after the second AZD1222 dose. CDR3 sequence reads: CASRTSGTANEKLFF. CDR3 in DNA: TGTGCCAGCAGAACTTCCGGGACGGCTAATGAAAAACTGTTTTTT. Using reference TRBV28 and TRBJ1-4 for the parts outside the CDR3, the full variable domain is DVKVTQSSRYLVKRTGEKVFLECVQDMDHENMFWYRQDPGLGLRLIYFSYDVKMKEKGDIPEGYSVSREKKERFSLILESASTNQTSMYLCASRTSGTANEKLFFGSGTQLSVL.